A single sample is the source of the 26 T cell receptor beta chains below, sequenced in a study of blood T cell repertoires in COVID-19. The data were produced by immunoSEQ multiplex PCR, yet TCRdb's version contains in-frame clones alone and is incomplete. The data hold about 140,000 clones, with about four fifths observed a single time. Sequences were obtained from peripheral blood. The receptor set was obtained from a human donor in a cohort sampled during active COVID-19.

The CDR3 DNA reads TGTGCCAGCAGCCGACAGGGAATAAACACTGAAGCTTTCTTT. Encoded protein: CASSRQGINTEAFF. V gene TRBV5-5 combines with J gene TRBJ1-1; 7 bases line up with TRBD1. Germline V gene lookup returns CDR1 SGHKS and CDR2 YYEKEE (reference sequence). CDR3 length: 14 residues. V gave up 4 bases and J gave up 2 bases; unmatched junction bases: 5.

The chain links TRBV5-6 to TRBJ1-1; the D is unclear. The CDR3 runs to 11 residues. Germline V CDR1 and CDR2: SGHDT, YYEEEE. Trimming pared 4 bases from V and 1 base from J, leaving 2 bases between. The CDR3 sequence: CASSQNTEAFF. The DNA of the CDR3 is TGTGCCAGCAGCCAGAACACTGAAGCTTTCTTT.

The J gene is TRBJ2-7, the V gene TRBV28; tentatively, D is TRBD1 (7 bases). Per germline, CDR1 MDHEN and CDR2 SYDVKM. V was shortened by 6 bases and J by 2 bases, with 17 bases between the two germline ends. The CDR3 runs to 15 residues. In DNA form, the CDR3 reads TGTGCCAGCAGCACCGAGGAGGGGGCGGCCTACGAGCAGTACTTC. It codes for CASSTEEGAAYEQYF.

The chain links TRBV4-1 to TRBJ1-6; 7 bases align to TRBD1. CDR3 length: 16 amino acids. The junction had 7 bases not matched to a gene; V was cut back by 3 bases and J by 5 bases. Germline assignment: CDR1 MGHRA and CDR2 YSYEKL. The CDR3 here is CASSQGAGTDNSPLHF. CDR3 coding DNA: TGCGCCAGCAGCCAGGGTGCCGGGACAGATAATTCACCCCTCCACTTT.

This chain uses TRBV7-2 with TRBJ2-6, with no clear D. Germline V CDR1 and CDR2: SGHTA, FQGNSA. The germline V and J ends were trimmed by 0 bases and 0 bases, with 3 bases remaining between them. The CDR3 covers 15 residues. CDR3 in DNA: TGTGCCAGCAGCTTAGCCGGCTCTGGGGCCAACGTCCTGACTTTC. Amino acids: CASSLAGSGANVLTF. The variable domain in full, completed from reference TRBV7-2 and TRBJ2-6, reads GAGVSQSPSNKVTEKGKDVELRCDPISGHTALYWYRQSLGQGLEFLIYFQGNSAPDKSGLPSDRFSAERTGGSVSTLTIQRTQQEDSAVYLCASSLAGSGANVLTFGAGSRLTVL.

This clone was observed a single time. The chain employs TRBV11-1 and TRBJ2-5; unclear D gene. V was clipped by 7 bases and J by 1 base, with 10 bases between them. Germline-derived CDR1 and CDR2 are SGHAT and FQDESV (reference sequence). This CDR3 spans 13 amino acids. CDR3 sequence reads: CASTPVLQETQYF. The CDR3, as DNA: TGTGCCAGCACCCCGGTGCTCCAAGAGACCCAGTACTTC.

V gene TRBV24-1 combines with J gene TRBJ2-1; 15 bases are shared with TRBD2. This CDR3 region has 21 residues. The germline gives CDR1 KGHDR, CDR2 SFDVKD. With 1 base clipped from V and 9 bases from J, the junction kept 18 bases outside the gene matches. CDR3: CATSDFGGLAGGPVLSCEQFF. CDR3 nucleotides: TGTGCCACCAGTGATTTCGGGGGACTAGCGGGGGGACCCGTGTTGTCGTGTGAGCAGTTCTTC.

The chain employs TRBV5-4 and TRBJ2-4, with 10 nucleotides matching TRBD1. The V segment lost 1 base and the J segment 5 bases; nucleotides outside the gene matches: 6. The germline V gene encodes CDR1 SGHNT and CDR2 YYREEE (reference sequence). This CDR3 comprises 16 residues. The CDR3 region has the DNA TGTGCCAGCAGCTTGATAGTCGGGACAGGGGAAAACATTCAGTACTTC. Its translation: CASSLIVGTGENIQYF.

This clone was seen only a few times. The chain joins TRBV5-5 to TRBJ2-7; 7 bases line up with TRBD2. Looked up from germline, CDR1 is SGHKS and CDR2 is YYEKEE (reference sequence). The J segment lost 7 bases and the V segment lost 0 bases, leaving 10 bases of the junction unmatched. The CDR3 spans 15 residues. The CDR3 here is CASSLESSGLREQYF. CDR3 DNA sequence: TGTGCCAGCAGCTTGGAGTCTAGCGGATTGAGGGAGCAGTACTTC.

J is TRBJ1-6 and V is TRBV28; 8 nucleotides agree with TRBD1. V dropped 8 bases and J dropped 9; count of bases not matched to a gene: 12. CDR3 length: 15 residues. Germline loops: CDR1 MDHEN, CDR2 SYDVKM. The CDR3 DNA is TGTGCCAGCTCTCGTCCGACAGGGGTCGGTTCACCCCTCCACTTT. Its translation is CASSRPTGVGSPLHF.

The rearrangement joins TRBV6-1 to TRBJ1-2; D might be TRBD1 (5 bases). This CDR3 is 14 amino acids long. CDR1 and CDR2 from the germline V gene are MNHNS and SASEGT. Trimming shortened V by 0 bases and J by 7 bases, and 12 bases separated the two germline ends. The CDR3 here is CASSEAGGAFGYTF. As DNA, the CDR3 is TGTGCCAGCAGTGAAGCCGGCGGGGCTTTTGGCTACACCTTC.

The chain uses TRBV28 and TRBJ1-2; D might be TRBD1 (5 bases). The CDR3 length is 16 residues. V gave up 4 bases and J gave up 4 bases, with 19 bases separating them. The germline V gene has CDR1 MDHEN and CDR2 SYDVKM. The CDR3, as DNA: TGTGCCAGCAGTTACACACCGGGACTATTCGGCTATGGCTACACCTTC. As protein: CASSYTPGLFGYGYTF.

This rearrangement joins TRBV14 to TRBJ1-2; no reliable D call. V lost 2 bases to trimming and J lost 5 bases, with 9 bases between them. Germline CDR1 is SGHDN and CDR2 is FVKESK. This CDR3 spans 13 amino acids. The CDR3 loop is CASSQSEKYGYTF. The CDR3 DNA reads TGTGCCAGCAGCCAATCCGAGAAATATGGCTACACCTTC.

The chain employs TRBV11-3 and TRBJ2-7, with 8 bases matching TRBD2. Per the germline V gene, CDR1 is SGHNT and CDR2 is YENEEA. The CDR3 consists of 14 residues. The trim removed 5 bases at V and 3 bases at J, leaving 6 bases unmatched. CDR3 in amino acids: CASSPGGGIYEQYF. The CDR3 DNA is TGTGCCAGCAGCCCAGGCGGGGGGATCTACGAGCAGTACTTC.

The chain carries TRBV2 and TRBJ2-1, with TRBD2 identical over 8 bases. The junction had 5 bases not matched to a gene; V was cut back by 3 bases and J by 4 bases. CDR1 and CDR2 (germline): SNHLY, FYNNEI. This CDR3 comprises 15 residues. The CDR3 sequence: CASSEGLVGYNEQFF. As DNA, the CDR3 is TGTGCCAGCAGTGAGGGACTAGTGGGATACAATGAGCAGTTCTTC.

Only one count was recorded for this clone. The rearrangement joins TRBV5-1 to TRBJ1-1; D gene unclear. This CDR3 is built from 11 residues. Trimming removed 4 bases from V and 5 bases from J, with 6 bases in between. Looked up from germline, CDR1 is SGHRS and CDR2 is YFSETQ. The CDR3 DNA is TGCGCCAGCAGCGCAGGTACTGAAGCTTTCTTT. Its protein product is CASSAGTEAFF.

CDR3 sequence reads: CASSSPGRARPTDTQYF. The CDR3 DNA reads TGTGCCAGCAGTTCCCCCGGCAGGGCCCGCCCCACAGATACGCAGTATTTT. This chain connects TRBV28 to TRBJ2-3; D is possibly TRBD1 (5 bases). The germline gives CDR1 MDHEN, CDR2 SYDVKM. The CDR3 covers 17 residues. V lost 4 bases to trimming and J lost 2 bases, with 19 bases between them.

V is TRBV7-6 and J is TRBJ2-2; 11 bases align to TRBD2. Germline V lookup: CDR1 SGHVS, CDR2 FNYEAQ. The J segment lost 4 bases and the V segment lost 1 base, leaving 2 bases of the junction unmatched. The CDR3 totals 16 residues. The CDR3 sequence: CASSLGLAGGTGELFF. CDR3 nucleotide sequence: TGTGCCAGCAGCTTAGGGCTAGCGGGGGGCACCGGGGAGCTGTTTTTT.

The rearrangement links TRBV19 to TRBJ1-2, with D unclear. Germline V lookup: CDR1 LNHDA, CDR2 SQIVND (reference sequence). Trimming removed 6 bases at V and 8 bases at J, with 16 bases between. This CDR3 contains 13 residues. CDR3 residues: CASSLSQDTGYTF. CDR3 nucleotide sequence: TGTGCCAGTAGCCTATCTCAGGATACGGGCTACACCTTC.

The chain joins TRBV5-1 to TRBJ2-6, with D perhaps TRBD1 (6 bases). V was cut by 4 bases and J by 1 base, with 12 bases left in between. The CDR3 spans 16 residues. Germline-derived CDR1 and CDR2 are SGHRS and YFSETQ. CDR3 sequence: CASSQNQGSGANVLTF. The CDR3 DNA is TGCGCCAGCAGCCAAAACCAGGGGTCTGGGGCCAACGTCCTGACTTTC. The full variable domain, in which reference TRBV5-1 and TRBJ2-6 provide the parts outside the CDR3, is KAGVTQTPRYLIKTRGQQVTLSCSPISGHRSVSWYQQTPGQGLQFLFEYFSETQRNKGNFPGRFSGRQFSNSRSEMNVSTLELGDSALYLCASSQNQGSGANVLTFGAGSRLTVL.

This clone was seen a single time. The V gene is TRBV12-3 or TRBV12-4, the J gene TRBJ1-2; no clear D gene. The V gene lost 2 bases and the J gene lost 6 bases, with 7 bases spanning the gap. This CDR3 is 12 amino acids long. This CDR3 is CASSLTRDGYTF. The CDR3 bases are TGTGCCAGCAGTTTAACGAGGGATGGCTACACCTTC.

Written as DNA, the CDR3 is TGTGCCAGTAGTATAGGTCAGAGGAGTGGCTACACCTTC. It yields the protein CASSIGQRSGYTF. V and J are TRBV19 and TRBJ1-2; no definite D call. Germline-derived CDR1 and CDR2 are LNHDA and SQIVND (reference sequence). The CDR3 extends over 13 amino acids. V was shortened by 1 base and J by 7 bases, with 10 bases between the two germline ends.

This chain uses TRBV2 with TRBJ1-2, with TRBD1 as a possible D gene (5 bases). The germline V gene encodes CDR1 SNHLY and CDR2 FYNNEI. The V end was cut by 4 bases, the J end by 12 bases, with 12 bases between. The CDR3 has 11 amino acids. In nucleotides, the CDR3 is TGTGCCAGCAGTGTAAGGGACTCCCACACCTTC. Translation gives CASSVRDSHTF.

The table lists this clone with a few counts. This chain uses TRBV27 with TRBJ1-2; TRBD1 is a possible D gene (6 bases). CDR3 size: 13 residues. V gave up 2 bases and J gave up 8 bases, with 12 bases separating them. Germline assignment: CDR1 MNHEY and CDR2 SMNVEV (reference sequence). The chain's CDR3 is CASSLLQGRGYTF. The CDR3 DNA reads TGTGCCAGCAGTTTACTACAGGGTCGAGGCTACACCTTC.

The chain links TRBV25-1 to TRBJ1-6; D is perhaps TRBD1 (5 bases). This CDR3 region has 13 residues. In germline, CDR1 is MGHDK, CDR2 SYGVNS. The CDR3 nucleotides read TGTGCTTCTGCTTGGGGGGATAATTCACCCCTCCACTTT. Protein product: CASAWGDNSPLHF.

The V gene is TRBV2, the J gene TRBJ1-6; TRBD1 matches 11 bases. V was pared by 6 bases and J by 9 bases, with 7 bases of the junction left unmatched. The CDR3 is made up of 15 amino acids. In germline, CDR1 is SNHLY, CDR2 FYNNEI. CDR3 amino acids: CASSPTGTGGSPLHF. In DNA form, the CDR3 reads TGTGCCAGCAGCCCAACCGGGACAGGGGGTTCACCCCTCCACTTT. Combining the CDR3 with reference TRBV2 and TRBJ1-6 gives the whole variable domain EPEVTQTPSHQVTQMGQEVILRCVPISNHLYFYWYRQILGQKVEFLVSFYNNEISEKSEIFDDQFSVERPDGSNFTLKIRSTKLEDSAMYFCASSPTGTGGSPLHFGNGTRLTVT.